Shown below are 10 T cell receptor beta chains from a single sample sequenced in a study of tumor-infiltrating lymphocytes in primary liver carcinoma. Production of TCR beta cDNA used approximately 0.55 ug total RNA together with a constant-region primer. Three nested multiplex PCR rounds, a slightly modified ARM-PCR method, built the TCR beta libraries. TRBV1-TRBV30 forward primers and a C-beta reverse primer were used in the first two PCR rounds, which each ran for ten to eleven cycles. TCRdb independently ran MiXCR on the multiplex PCR reads; one entry per CDR3 protein. The repertoire holds approximately 190,000 distinct CDR3 sequences, with approximately 80% as singletons. Co-extraction of RNA and DNA was performed on roughly 17-32 mg of unsorted bulk tissue. Sequences were obtained from tumor tissue from primary liver carcinoma. The receptors were sampled from a man aged 35 to 55 with primary liver carcinoma and hepatitis B virus infection.

Worth noting for this clonotype: Its ends do not fully match the called genes, so a read error is possible. CDR3 bases: TGTGCCATCAGTTCTTCAGGGACCGCTGAAGCTTTCTTT. It is translated as CAISSSGTAEAFF. The chain recombines TRBV12-3 or TRBV12-4 with TRBJ1-1; a weak D match, TRBD1 (5 bases). The CDR3 has 13 residues.

Comments on this clonotype: Mismatch with germline at one junction end may stem from a read error. The chain employs TRBV20-1 and TRBJ2-7; 10 bases match TRBD2. Per the germline V gene, CDR1 is DFQATT and CDR2 is SNEGSKA (reference sequence). The CDR3 has 13 amino acids. DNA for the CDR3: TGCAGTACTAGGGGGACTAGCGACTACGAGCAGTACTTC. Its protein product is CSTRGTSDYEQYF.

Turning to this clonotype: The junction differs from germline at one of its ends, possibly a read error. The gene calls are TRBV4-1 and TRBJ2-5; possibly TRBD1 for D (7 bases). CDR1 MGHRA and CDR2 YSYEKL come from the germline V gene. CDR3 size: 15 residues. CDR3: CAISRAGQSQETQYF. CDR3 coding DNA: TGCGCCATCAGCCGCGCGGGACAGAGCCAAGAGACCCAGTACTTC.

About this clonotype: Sequence at one end of the junction differs from germline and may be a read error. This chain uses TRBV25-1 with TRBJ1-1; D is possibly TRBD1 (6 bases). Looked up from germline, CDR1 is MGHDK and CDR2 is SYGVNS. The CDR3 is made up of 14 amino acids. For the CDR3, the DNA is TGTGCCAGCACCGGTGCCAGGGGTCTAACTGAAACTTTCTTT. As protein: CASTGARGLTETFF.

Worth noting for this clonotype: It may be a read error: a sequence one base away is much more abundant. V and J are TRBV12-3 or TRBV12-4 and TRBJ2-2; D is ambiguous. The CDR3 is made up of 12 amino acids. CDR3 nucleotide sequence: TGTGCCAACAGTTCGTCCACCGGGGAGCTGTTTTTT. Protein product: CANSSSTGELFF.

This chain links TRBV4-2 with TRBJ2-7; TRBD1 aligns across 7 bases. Unmatched junction bases numbered 17, after V lost 2 bases and J lost 7 bases. The CDR3 contains 17 residues. Per germline, CDR1 LGHNA and CDR2 YNFKEQ. CDR3 in amino acids: CASSQQRLEIGGWEQYF. As DNA, the CDR3 is TGTGCCAGCAGCCAACAGAGGCTCGAGATAGGGGGCTGGGAGCAGTACTTC.

On this clonotype itself: One junction end does not reproduce the germline sequence, and a read error may be involved. J is TRBJ2-5 and V is TRBV29-1; 14 nucleotides align to TRBD2. Germline V gene data show CDR1 as SQVTM and CDR2 as ANQGSEA. This CDR3 region has 16 residues. The CDR3 coding sequence is TGCAGCGCCTACACGACTCCGGGACTAGCGGGAGAGACCCACTATTTC. Translated: CSAYTTPGLAGETHYF.

This clonotype was counted a few times. The junction differs from germline at one of its ends, possibly a read error. This chain connects TRBV29-1 to TRBJ2-1; no clear D gene. This CDR3 is built from 16 residues. Germline V lookup: CDR1 SQVTM, CDR2 ANQGSEA. The DNA of the CDR3 is TGCAGCGTTGATCATCTGGACGCCAGCTCCTACAATGAACAGTTCTTC. This translates into CSVDHLDASSYNEQFF.

This clonotype occurred many times. V usage is TRBV4-3 and J usage is TRBJ1-5; 9 nucleotides align to TRBD1. The germline gives CDR1 LGHNA, CDR2 YSLEER. The CDR3 consists of 17 residues. The trim removed 2 bases at V and 2 bases at J, leaving 7 bases unmatched. The CDR3 nucleotides read TGCGCCAGCAGCCAAACTACACAGGGGGCCGGCAATCAGCCCCAGCATTTT. Residues: CASSQTTQGAGNQPQHF.

A note on this clonotype: Because it lacks the conserved phenylalanine or tryptophan at the end, this CDR3 is likely a read error. Because the CDR3's place on the DNA is in doubt, the DNA is left out and the CDR3 is given as listed by TCRdb. J is TRBJ2-5 and V is TRBV11-2; the table's D gene call, TRBD2, was not cross checked with the DNA. Germline lookup yields CDR1 SGHAT and CDR2 FQNNGV. With termini counted, the CDR3 has 15 amino acids. The CDR3 is CASSYRREGRETKYL.